One sample yielded the 23 T cell receptor beta chains listed below, sequenced in a study of blood T cell repertoires in COVID-19. Produced via immunoSEQ multiplex PCR; TCRdb's table is partial and in-frame only. The sample contains some 160,000 clones, 70% to 90% of which appear only once. The specimen sequenced was peripheral blood. These TCRs come from a woman of 80 years or more with COVID-19, enrolled during active disease.

The table lists this clone with a count of one. The chain combines TRBV19 with TRBJ1-1, with TRBD1 matching over 11 bases. The trim removed 5 bases at V and 5 bases at J, leaving 4 bases unmatched. The CDR3 runs to 14 residues. Germline CDR1 is LNHDA and CDR2 is SQIVND (reference sequence). CDR3 amino acids: CASSGTGGRTEAFF. In DNA, the CDR3 is TGTGCCAGTAGTGGGACAGGGGGACGGACTGAAGCTTTCTTT.

The sample holds one count of this clone. The chain recombines TRBV4-1 with TRBJ1-3; D gene uncertain. There are 14 residues in the CDR3. CDR1 MGHRA and CDR2 YSYEKL come from the germline V gene. V was cut by 4 bases and J by 0 bases, with 7 bases left in between. DNA of the CDR3: TGCGCCAGCAGCCCCCAGGTCTCTGGAAACACCATATATTTT. Amino acid sequence: CASSPQVSGNTIYF.

The V call is TRBV5-6, the J call TRBJ2-1; 7 nucleotides align to TRBD2. CDR1 is SGHDT, CDR2 YYEEEE, per germline. The CDR3 sequence is 14 residues long. V gave up 5 bases and J gave up 9 bases; unmatched junction bases: 11. In DNA, the CDR3 is TGTGCCAGCAGGAAGCGGGAAGCGAGGAGTGAGCAGTTCTTC. Its protein product is CASRKREARSEQFF.

The chain joins TRBV5-6 to TRBJ2-7; 8 bases match TRBD2. The V segment lost 4 bases and the J segment 2 bases; nucleotides outside the gene matches: 11. Germline V gene data show CDR1 as SGHDT and CDR2 as YYEEEE. The CDR3 covers 16 residues. CDR3 nucleotides: TGTGCCAGCAGCCGGGGACCCCTAGCGGGTACCTACGAGCAGTACTTC. Translation gives CASSRGPLAGTYEQYF.

The chain couples TRBV20-1 to TRBJ1-1; 7 positions agree with TRBD1. The CDR3 has 11 amino acids. CDR1 and CDR2 (germline): DFQATT, SNEGSKA (reference sequence). Germline trimming cut 3 bases from V and 9 bases from J; bases unmatched to any gene: 4. In DNA form, the CDR3 reads TGCAGTGCTAGCCCGGGACAGCAAGCTTTCTTT. The encoded protein is CSASPGQQAFF.

The rearrangement links TRBV27 to TRBJ2-2; the match to TRBD2 covers 7 bases. The CDR3 has 13 amino acids. With 8 bases clipped from V and 7 bases from J, the junction kept 7 bases outside the gene matches. Germline values: CDR1 MNHEY, CDR2 SMNVEV (reference sequence). The CDR3 region is CASAGGGIGELFF. The CDR3 nucleotides are TGTGCCAGCGCCGGCGGGGGAATCGGGGAGCTGTTTTTT.

Here the CDR3 DNA reads TGTGTCACTAAGGGGTACAGCAACACTGAAGCTTTCTTT. Amino acid sequence: CVTKGYSNTEAFF. The chain carries TRBV6-5 and TRBJ1-1; D is perhaps TRBD1 (5 bases). The CDR3 sequence is 13 residues long. The germline V gene encodes CDR1 MNHEY and CDR2 SVGAGI.

This chain uses TRBV27 with TRBJ1-1; possible D gene TRBD1, 6 bases. From germline, CDR1 is MNHEY and CDR2 SMNVEV (reference sequence). V lost 6 bases and J 4 bases, leaving 21 bases between the germline ends. This CDR3 comprises 16 residues. In DNA form, the CDR3 reads TGTGCCAGCAGCCATCGGACAGACATGAGGGGCACTGAAGCTTTCTTT. Translated: CASSHRTDMRGTEAFF.

The table lists this clone with a count of one. V usage is TRBV2 and J usage is TRBJ1-5; D is perhaps TRBD1 (5 bases). The CDR3 contains 12 residues. CDR1 and CDR2 from the germline V gene are SNHLY and FYNNEI. The ends were cut back, 8 bases at V and 6 bases at J, with 11 bases in the middle. The CDR3 protein is CASGRQFQPQHF. Here the CDR3 DNA reads TGTGCCAGCGGCAGACAGTTTCAGCCCCAGCATTTT.

The rearrangement joins TRBV3-1 (or the pseudogene TRBV3-2) to TRBJ2-2; 9 nucleotides align to TRBD2. Germline V CDR1 and CDR2: LGHDT, YNNKEL (reference sequence). The CDR3 extends over 16 amino acids. J gave up 4 bases and V 3 bases, and 6 bases lay outside the gene matches. The CDR3 coding sequence is TGTGCCAGCAGCCATGGCGGGAGGGCCTCCACCGGGGAGCTGTTTTTT. Translation: CASSHGGRASTGELFF.

This chain's CDR3 is CASSQQGLSGNTIYF. The DNA for the CDR3 is TGTGCCAGCAGCCAACAGGGGCTCTCTGGAAACACCATATATTTT. This chain links TRBV3-1 (or the pseudogene TRBV3-2) with TRBJ1-3; perhaps TRBD1 as D (6 bases). From germline, CDR1 is LGHDT and CDR2 YNNKEL (reference sequence). CDR3 length: 15 amino acids. V was trimmed by 2 bases and J by 0 bases, leaving 8 bases between them.

This clone was seen once. V gene TRBV18 combines with J gene TRBJ2-7; no reliable D call. The CDR3 covers 13 residues. Per the germline V gene, CDR1 is KGHSH and CDR2 is LQKENI. The V and J ends lost 0 bases and 5 bases respectively, with 8 bases between them. This CDR3 reads CASSPPVRDEQYF. The DNA for the CDR3 is TGTGCCAGCTCACCACCAGTCCGGGACGAGCAGTACTTC.

The chain is built from TRBV7-3 and TRBJ2-5; 7 bases are a match to TRBD1. The CDR3 runs to 16 residues. Germline CDR1 is SGHTA and CDR2 is FQGTGA. V lost 5 bases to trimming and J lost 5 bases; unmatched junction nucleotides: 14. The CDR3: CASSRRAQGTEETQYF. CDR3 nucleotide sequence: TGTGCCAGCAGCCGTCGAGCACAGGGGACGGAGGAGACCCAGTACTTC.

V gene TRBV18 combines with J gene TRBJ1-2; TRBD1 matches 8 bases. Germline V gene data show CDR1 as KGHSH and CDR2 as LQKENI. CDR3 length equals 15 residues. With V trimmed by 0 bases and J by 8 bases, 8 bases remained unmatched. CDR3 nucleotide sequence: TGTGCCAGCTCACCACCACCGGACAGGGCAAGCGGCTACACCTTC. This sequence encodes CASSPPPDRASGYTF. Complete variable domain (other parts from reference TRBV18 and TRBJ1-2): NAGVMQNPRHLVRRRGQEARLRCSPMKGHSHVYWYRQLPEEGLKFMVYLQKENIIDESGMPKERFSAEFPKEGPSILRIQQVVRGDSAAYFCASSPPPDRASGYTFGSGTRLTVV.

The V and J genes are TRBV7-2 and TRBJ2-5; tentative D call: TRBD1 (7 bases). CDR1 SGHTA and CDR2 FQGNSA come from the germline V gene. The length of the CDR3 is 15 residues. V was pared by 0 bases and J by 8 bases, with 16 bases between. The CDR3 DNA reads TGTGCCAGCAGCTTAGCGAGAGACAGGGCGGGAACCCAGTACTTC. Translating gives CASSLARDRAGTQYF.

This clone was seen once. This chain joins TRBV19 and TRBJ1-5, with TRBD1 as a possible D gene (5 bases). The V gene's germline CDR1 is LNHDA and CDR2 SQIVND (reference sequence). The germline V and J ends were trimmed by 10 bases and 3 bases, with 16 bases remaining between them. The CDR3 is made up of 14 amino acids. CDR3 nucleotide sequence: TGTGCCACCCGCATGGCGGGGCCCAATCAGCCCCAGCATTTT. Its translation is CATRMAGPNQPQHF.

This rearrangement joins TRBV5-1 to TRBJ2-3; D possibly corresponds to TRBD1 (5 bases). The CDR3 length is 14 residues. Germline V gene sequence: CDR1 SGHRS, CDR2 YFSETQ. Trimming pared 4 bases from V and 3 bases from J, leaving 12 bases between. CDR3 bases: TGCGCCAGCAGCCCCACTCCAGGGACAGATACGCAGTATTTT. As protein: CASSPTPGTDTQYF.

The genes are TRBV12-3 or TRBV12-4 and TRBJ2-7; D is possibly TRBD1 (5 bases). V lost 3 bases and J 2 bases, leaving 8 bases between the germline ends. CDR3 length equals 13 residues. This chain's CDR3 is CASSFRVTYEQYF. CDR3 nucleotides: TGTGCCAGCAGTTTCAGGGTAACCTACGAGCAGTACTTC.

The CDR3 loop is CASGPGVDNEQFF. The CDR3 nucleotides read TGTGCTAGTGGTCCGGGGGTGGACAATGAGCAGTTCTTC. The chain is built from TRBV12-5 and TRBJ2-1, with D perhaps matching TRBD2 (6 bases). The germline V and J ends were trimmed by 5 bases and 5 bases, with 10 bases remaining between them. Per the germline V gene, CDR1 is LGHNT and CDR2 is FRNRAP. This CDR3 has 13 amino acids.

The chain is built from TRBV19 and TRBJ2-3, with 9 bases that match TRBD2. V gave up 3 bases and J gave up 6 bases; unmatched junction bases: 10. The CDR3 covers 16 residues. CDR1 is LNHDA and CDR2 is SQIVND in the germline V gene (reference sequence). For the CDR3, the DNA is TGTGCCAGTAGTATGCAGGGTAGCGGGGGCCGGGATACGCAGTATTTT. It yields the protein CASSMQGSGGRDTQYF.

The chain combines TRBV11-2 with TRBJ1-5; 8 bases fit TRBD1. The CDR3 has 14 residues. The trim removed 5 bases at V and 6 bases at J, leaving 6 bases unmatched. The germline V gene has CDR1 SGHAT and CDR2 FQNNGV. CDR3 in amino acids: CASSPDRAVQPQHF. The CDR3 region has the DNA TGTGCCAGCAGCCCGGACAGGGCGGTTCAGCCCCAGCATTTT.

This clone qualifies as medium-sized (0.01 to 0.1%). The rearrangement uses TRBV23-1 and TRBJ1-5; D uncertain. Being an ORF, TRBV23-1 has a function that is uncertain. V lost 0 bases to trimming and J lost 8 bases, with 14 bases between them. This CDR3 spans 15 amino acids. In nucleotides, the CDR3 is TGCGCCAGCAGTCAATCGGAGGGCGGCTGGGAGCCCCAGCATTTT. Translated, it gives CASSQSEGGWEPQHF.

The chain is built from TRBV14 and TRBJ1-1; D gene uncertain. The CDR3 loop spans 13 amino acids. CDR1 is SGHDN, CDR2 FVKESK, per germline. Deletions cut 0 bases from V and 6 bases from J, with 8 bases between. CDR3 nucleotide sequence: TGTGCCAGCAGCCAAGACAATGAGGCTGAAGCTTTCTTT. Translated: CASSQDNEAEAFF.